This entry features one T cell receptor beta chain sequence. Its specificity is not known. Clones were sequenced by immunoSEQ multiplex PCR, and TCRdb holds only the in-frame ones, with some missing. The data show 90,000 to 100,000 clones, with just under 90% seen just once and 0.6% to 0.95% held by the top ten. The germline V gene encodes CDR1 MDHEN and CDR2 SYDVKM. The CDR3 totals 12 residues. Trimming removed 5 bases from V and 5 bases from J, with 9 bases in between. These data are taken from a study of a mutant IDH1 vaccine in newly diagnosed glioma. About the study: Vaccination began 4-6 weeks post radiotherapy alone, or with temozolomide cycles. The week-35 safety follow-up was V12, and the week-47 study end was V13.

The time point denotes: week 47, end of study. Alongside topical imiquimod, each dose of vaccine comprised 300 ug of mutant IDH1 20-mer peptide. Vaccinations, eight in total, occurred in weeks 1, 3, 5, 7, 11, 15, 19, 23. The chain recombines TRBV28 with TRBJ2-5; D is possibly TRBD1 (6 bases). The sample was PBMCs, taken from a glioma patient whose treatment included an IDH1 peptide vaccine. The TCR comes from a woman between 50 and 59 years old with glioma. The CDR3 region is CASSQQGETQYF. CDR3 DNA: TGTGCCAGCAGTCAACAGGGTGAGACCCAGTACTTC.